This T cell receptor (beta chain) stems from a study of blood T cell repertoires in COVID-19. Study overall: Both acute and convalescent COVID-19 samples were obtained from the United States, Italy and Spain. From T cells, B-cell-depleted T cells, or PBMCs came the material, which was cDNA or gDNA.

In the source study's methods: Estimates of nucleated cell counts were drawn from the amplification of reference gene primers. The data were produced by immunoSEQ multiplex PCR, yet TCRdb's version contains in-frame clones alone and is incomplete. V, J and clone size are taken as reported in that table, and D and trimming were inferred from the DNA itself. The sample contains around 100,000 clones, 70% to 90% of which appear only once. V lost 5 bases to trimming and J lost 9 bases, with 20 bases between them. The CDR3 runs to 14 residues. Germline V gives CDR1 MDHEN, CDR2 SYDVKM. Material: peripheral blood. The receptor was derived from a human donor in a cohort sampled during active COVID-19. The V call is TRBV28, the J call TRBJ2-7, with a possible D match to TRBD2 (6 bases). CDR3 sequence reads: CASSPNGGINGQYF. CDR3 nucleotide sequence: TGTGCCAGCAGTCCGAATGGGGGGATCAACGGGCAGTACTTC.